These T cell receptor beta chains were read from a single sample in a study of shared clonotypes between healthy human individuals. Some clones are missing from TCRdb's copy, which holds only in-frame ones; the method was immunoSEQ multiplex PCR. The profile shows over 2 million clones, about 95% of them singletons. The sample taken for sequencing was naive CD8+ T cells sorted from blood. All receptors derive from a man younger than 35 in good health. CDR3s include the opening cysteine and the closing phenylalanine or tryptophan. Fields, in order: CDR3 DNA, CDR3 protein, D gene, J gene, V gene, clone size. A D gene is named only where the DNA matches it firmly. The size of a clone is reported for some rows only, either as once, few or many, or as a class for expanded clones.

DNA: TGTGCCAGCAGTGGGGACAGGGGGTTTTCTAACTATGGCTACACCTTC
CDR3: CASSGDRGFSNYGYTF
D: TRBD1
J: TRBJ1-2
V: TRBV6-1
size: .

DNA: TGTGCCAGCAGCTTAGGGACAGGGGGCGGCACTGAAGCTTTCTTT
CDR3: CASSLGTGGGTEAFF
D: TRBD1
J: TRBJ1-1
V: TRBV7-2
size: once

DNA: TGTGCCAGCAGCTTAGCGTCGCCTAGCGGTTACACCGGGGAGCTGTTTTTT
CDR3: CASSLASPSGYTGELFF
D: TRBD2
J: TRBJ2-2
V: TRBV7-8
size: .

DNA: TGTGCCAGCAGTTTATTAAGGCTAGCGGATAACACCGGGGAGCTGTTTTTT
CDR3: CASSLLRLADNTGELFF
D: TRBD2
J: TRBJ2-2
V: TRBV27
size: .

DNA: TGCAGCGTTGAAGGGGCACCGGGACTCCCGGGCGAGCAGTACTTC
CDR3: CSVEGAPGLPGEQYF
D: .
J: TRBJ2-7
V: TRBV29-1
size: .

DNA: TGTGCCAGCAGCCCTCAGGGAGACGAGCAGTACTTC
CDR3: CASSPQGDEQYF
D: .
J: TRBJ2-7
V: TRBV6-5
size: .

DNA: TGTGCCAGCAGCTTAGCAAGCCCCGCCCGCAATGAGCAGTTCTTC
CDR3: CASSLASPARNEQFF
D: .
J: TRBJ2-1
V: TRBV7-6
size: .

DNA: TGTGCCAGCAGTGAATATATCCTAGGACAGAGCTCCTACGAGCAGTACTTC
CDR3: CASSEYILGQSSYEQYF
D: .
J: TRBJ2-7
V: TRBV6-1
size: .

DNA: TGTGCCAGCGACAGAGCGGGAGGGTTTACCAATGAGCAGTTCTTC
CDR3: CASDRAGGFTNEQFF
D: TRBD2
J: TRBJ2-1
V: TRBV5-6
size: once

DNA: TGTGCCAGCACAGCCTGGGAGGGTCAACCGCAGTATTTT
CDR3: CASTAWEGQPQYF
D: TRBD2
J: TRBJ2-3
V: TRBV7-9
size: .

DNA: TGTGCCAGCAGTTTCCGAAATAGCAATCAGCCCCAGCATTTT
CDR3: CASSFRNSNQPQHF
D: .
J: TRBJ1-5
V: TRBV28
size: .

DNA: TGCGCCAGCAGCCTTGGACTAGCGGAGAACAATGAGCAGTTCTTC
CDR3: CASSLGLAENNEQFF
D: TRBD2
J: TRBJ2-1
V: TRBV4-3
size: once

DNA: TGTGCCATAGGACAGCTGCAAGAGACCCAGTACTTC
CDR3: CAIGQLQETQYF
D: .
J: TRBJ2-5
V: TRBV7-6
size: .

DNA: TGTGCCAGCAGTTACGGGACAACCTACACTGAAGCTTTCTTT
CDR3: CASSYGTTYTEAFF
D: .
J: TRBJ1-1
V: TRBV6-5
size: .

DNA: TGTGCCAGTCGCGACTTAGCGTGGAACACCGGGGAGCTGTTTTTT
CDR3: CASRDLAWNTGELFF
D: .
J: TRBJ2-2
V: TRBV19
size: few